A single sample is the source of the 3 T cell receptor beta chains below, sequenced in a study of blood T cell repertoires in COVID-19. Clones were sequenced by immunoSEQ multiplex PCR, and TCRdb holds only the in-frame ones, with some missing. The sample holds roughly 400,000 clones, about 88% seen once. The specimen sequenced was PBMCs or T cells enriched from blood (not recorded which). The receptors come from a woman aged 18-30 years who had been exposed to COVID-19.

The CDR3 bases are TGTGCCAGCAGCCAAGATCTTGAACAGGGGGCCTACAATGAGCAGTTCTTC. Translated: CASSQDLEQGAYNEQFF. This sequence joins TRBV14 and TRBJ2-1; TRBD1 matches 8 bases. V lost 0 bases, J lost 2 bases, and 6 bases stayed unmatched. The germline V gene encodes CDR1 SGHDN and CDR2 FVKESK. This CDR3 has 17 residues.

CDR3 bases: TGCGCCAGCAGCCAAGGGCTCCCGGGGGGCTACACCTTC. It encodes CASSQGLPGGYTF. V is TRBV4-3 and J is TRBJ1-2; D is undetermined. The CDR3 length is 13 residues. V lost 1 base, J lost 8 bases, and 11 bases lay in between. The germline gives CDR1 LGHNA, CDR2 YSLEER.

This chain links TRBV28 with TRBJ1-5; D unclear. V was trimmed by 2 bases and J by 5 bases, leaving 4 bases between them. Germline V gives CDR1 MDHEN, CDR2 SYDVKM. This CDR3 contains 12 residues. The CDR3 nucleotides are TGTGCCAGCAGTTTAACTCATCAGCCCCAGCATTTT. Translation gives CASSLTHQPQHF.